The entry that follows covers one T cell receptor (beta chain) sequence. The record originates from a study of OX40 agonist ivuxolimab in advanced cancers. Study context: The patients' treatment was ivuxolimab, an agonistic anti-OX40 (CD134) antibody. Averaging about 60 years in age, with a range of roughly 23 to 80, the cohort was approximately 83% male. Partial response was recorded in three patients: one hepatocellular carcinoma and two cutaneous melanoma cases.

Produced via immunoSEQ multiplex PCR; TCRdb's table is partial and in-frame only. The sample has tens of thousands of clones; approximately 80% are singletons. V was clipped by 8 bases and J by 3 bases, with 10 bases between them. Looked up from germline, CDR1 is MDHEN and CDR2 is SYDVKM. The CDR3 length is 13 residues. The sequence came from an adult with an advanced solid tumor such as melanoma, head and neck, liver or kidney cancer. The gene calls are TRBV28 and TRBJ2-2; no reliable D call. The material sequenced was CD4+ or CD8+ T cells sorted from blood, taken in a trial of the OX40 agonist ivuxolimab. The CDR3: CASLRRDTGELFF. The CDR3 DNA reads as TGTGCCAGCCTGCGTCGTGACACCGGGGAGCTGTTTTTT. The variable domain in full, completed from reference TRBV28 and TRBJ2-2, reads DVKVTQSSRYLVKRTGEKVFLECVQDMDHENMFWYRQDPGLGLRLIYFSYDVKMKEKGDIPEGYSVSREKKERFSLILESASTNQTSMYLCASLRRDTGELFFGEGSRLTVL.